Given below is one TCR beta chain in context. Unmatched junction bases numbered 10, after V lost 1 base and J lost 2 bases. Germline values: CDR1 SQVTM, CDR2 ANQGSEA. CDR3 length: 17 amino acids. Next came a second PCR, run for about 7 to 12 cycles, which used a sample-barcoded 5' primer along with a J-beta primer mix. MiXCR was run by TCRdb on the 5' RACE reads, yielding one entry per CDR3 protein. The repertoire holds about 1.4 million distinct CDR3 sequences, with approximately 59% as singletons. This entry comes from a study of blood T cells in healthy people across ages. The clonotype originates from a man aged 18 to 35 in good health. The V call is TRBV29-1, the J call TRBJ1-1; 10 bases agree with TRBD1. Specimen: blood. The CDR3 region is CSVEATGGTGANTEAFF. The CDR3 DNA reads TGCAGCGTTGAAGCTACCGGGGGGACAGGGGCCAACACTGAAGCTTTCTTT.